Listed below are T cell receptor beta chains from one sample, sequenced in a study of beta chain features in type 1 diabetes. Repertoires were generated with immunoSEQ multiplex PCR, while TCRdb's copy carries only in-frame clones and drops some. This table holds over 700,000 clones, 17% found once. The material sequenced was naive CD4+ T cells from blood. The source is a young woman in good health. The CDR3 runs from the conserved cysteine through the conserved F or W. D genes are given only for firm matches. Rows give clone size only sometimes, using once, few, many, or a class for an expanded clone.

j_call: TRBJ2-5
v_call: TRBV10-3
clone_size: NA
d_call: TRBD2
cdr3_length: 16
cdr3_nt: TGTGCCATCAGTGGATTTAGCGGGATCACCCAAGAGACCCAGTACTTC
cdr3_aa: CAISGFSGITQETQYF

j_call: TRBJ2-1
v_call: TRBV7-3
clone_size: few
d_call: TRBD1
cdr3_length: 18
cdr3_nt: TGTGCCAGCAGCCCCCGGACAGGGGGCGCAGGGTCTCGCAATGAGCAGTTCTTC
cdr3_aa: CASSPRTGGAGSRNEQFF

j_call: TRBJ2-1
v_call: TRBV9
clone_size: NA
d_call: NA
cdr3_length: 15
cdr3_nt: TGTGCCAGCAGCGTAGCCGGGACAATGGACAATGAGCAGTTCTTC
cdr3_aa: CASSVAGTMDNEQFF

j_call: TRBJ2-3
v_call: TRBV7-9
clone_size: NA
d_call: NA
cdr3_length: 14
cdr3_nt: TGTGCCAGCAGCTCCAGCGGGAGCACAGATACGCAGTATTTT
cdr3_aa: CASSSSGSTDTQYF

j_call: TRBJ2-1
v_call: TRBV29-1
clone_size: NA
d_call: NA
cdr3_length: 13
cdr3_nt: TGCAGCGTTAGGGGCCGCTCCTACAATGAGCAGTTCTTC
cdr3_aa: CSVRGRSYNEQFF

j_call: TRBJ2-7
v_call: TRBV5-4
clone_size: NA
d_call: NA
cdr3_length: 15
cdr3_nt: TGTGCCAGCAGCTTGGCCGGGGGTAGATCCTACGAGCAGTACTTC
cdr3_aa: CASSLAGGRSYEQYF

j_call: TRBJ1-1
v_call: TRBV5-4
clone_size: few
d_call: NA
cdr3_length: 15
cdr3_nt: TGTGCCAGCAGCTTGGACCAGATAATGAACACTGAAGCTTTCTTT
cdr3_aa: CASSLDQIMNTEAFF

j_call: TRBJ1-4
v_call: TRBV28
clone_size: NA
d_call: NA
cdr3_length: 16
cdr3_nt: TGTGCCAGCAGTCAAGGCTCTACAGGGTTCAGTGAAAAACTGTTTTTT
cdr3_aa: CASSQGSTGFSEKLFF

j_call: TRBJ2-1
v_call: TRBV27
clone_size: NA
d_call: TRBD2
cdr3_length: 15
cdr3_nt: TGTGCCAGCAGTTTCGGGAGCGGGAGGGCCTCTGAGCAGTTCTTC
cdr3_aa: CASSFGSGRASEQFF

j_call: TRBJ2-2
v_call: TRBV28
clone_size: NA
d_call: NA
cdr3_length: 16
cdr3_nt: TGTGCCAGCAGTACCGGCGCGGCGGCGAACACCGGGGAGCTGTTTTTT
cdr3_aa: CASSTGAAANTGELFF

j_call: TRBJ2-3
v_call: TRBV5-4
clone_size: few
d_call: NA
cdr3_length: 14
cdr3_nt: TGTGCCAGCAGCTTGGGTCGAGCCACAGATACGCAGTATTTT
cdr3_aa: CASSLGRATDTQYF

j_call: TRBJ2-3
v_call: TRBV18
clone_size: NA
d_call: TRBD2
cdr3_length: 16
cdr3_nt: TGTGCCAGCTCATTACTAGCGGAAGGTCGCACAGATACGCAGTATTTT
cdr3_aa: CASSLLAEGRTDTQYF

j_call: TRBJ1-2
v_call: TRBV13
clone_size: NA
d_call: NA
cdr3_length: 17
cdr3_nt: TGTGCCAGCAGTGATCTTCGGGCAGGACTTACTAACTATGGCTACACCTTC
cdr3_aa: CASSDLRAGLTNYGYTF

j_call: TRBJ2-6
v_call: TRBV28
clone_size: NA
d_call: NA
cdr3_length: 14
cdr3_nt: TGTGCCAGCAGTCGGCGGTCTGGGGCCAACGTCCTGACTTTC
cdr3_aa: CASSRRSGANVLTF

j_call: TRBJ2-6
v_call: TRBV6-5
clone_size: few
d_call: TRBD1
cdr3_length: 15
cdr3_nt: TGTGCCAGCAGAGGACAGGCCTCTGGGGCCAACGTCCTGACTTTC
cdr3_aa: CASRGQASGANVLTF

j_call: TRBJ2-3
v_call: TRBV11-2
clone_size: few
d_call: TRBD2
cdr3_length: 16
cdr3_nt: TGTGCCAGCAGCCCCCGTGGTAGCGGGAGATCAGATACGCAGTATTTT
cdr3_aa: CASSPRGSGRSDTQYF

j_call: TRBJ2-1
v_call: TRBV7-9
clone_size: NA
d_call: TRBD2
cdr3_length: 16
cdr3_nt: TGTGCCAGCAGCCGCGGTCGAGCGGGATTGTGGGATGAGCAGTTCTTC
cdr3_aa: CASSRGRAGLWDEQFF

j_call: TRBJ2-1
v_call: TRBV7-2
clone_size: few
d_call: NA
cdr3_length: 13
cdr3_nt: TGCGCCAGCAGCCAAGAAGCCGTAGGTGAGCAGTTCTTC
cdr3_aa: CASSQEAVGEQFF

j_call: TRBJ2-5
v_call: TRBV5-4
clone_size: NA
d_call: TRBD2
cdr3_length: 13
cdr3_nt: TGTGCCAGCAGCTCGGGGGGACGGGAGACCCAGTACTTC
cdr3_aa: CASSSGGRETQYF

j_call: TRBJ2-1
v_call: TRBV6-5
clone_size: NA
d_call: NA
cdr3_length: 14
cdr3_nt: TGTGCCAGCAGACCCGGGGCGGGTACAAATGAGCAGTTCTTC
cdr3_aa: CASRPGAGTNEQFF

j_call: TRBJ1-4
v_call: TRBV9
clone_size: NA
d_call: TRBD1
cdr3_length: 15
cdr3_nt: TGTGCCAGCAGCGTCGGACAGGGGAGTAATGAAAAACTGTTTTTT
cdr3_aa: CASSVGQGSNEKLFF

j_call: TRBJ2-7
v_call: TRBV5-1
clone_size: NA
d_call: TRBD2
cdr3_length: 15
cdr3_nt: TGCGCCAGCAGCTTGATGACTAGCCGACGCTACGAGCAGTACTTC
cdr3_aa: CASSLMTSRRYEQYF

j_call: TRBJ2-1
v_call: TRBV5-1
clone_size: NA
d_call: NA
cdr3_length: 15
cdr3_nt: TGCGCCAGCAGCTTAGCAGGGTCTGGTAACAATGAGCAGTTCTTC
cdr3_aa: CASSLAGSGNNEQFF

j_call: TRBJ2-3
v_call: TRBV4-3
clone_size: NA
d_call: NA
cdr3_length: 16
cdr3_nt: TGCGCCAGCAGCCAAGATTTCAGGGGATTTGCAGATACGCAGTATTTT
cdr3_aa: CASSQDFRGFADTQYF

j_call: TRBJ2-5
v_call: TRBV18
clone_size: NA
d_call: TRBD1
cdr3_length: 16
cdr3_nt: TGTGCCAGCTCACCACAGACCGGGACAGGGGGCGAGACCCAGTACTTC
cdr3_aa: CASSPQTGTGGETQYF

j_call: TRBJ2-7
v_call: TRBV27
clone_size: NA
d_call: TRBD1
cdr3_length: 18
cdr3_nt: TGTGCCAGCAGTTTATCCCTGGGAAGACAGGGGGCAGAGAGGGAGCAGTACTTC
cdr3_aa: CASSLSLGRQGAEREQYF

j_call: TRBJ1-2
v_call: TRBV6-6
clone_size: few
d_call: NA
cdr3_length: 13
cdr3_nt: TGTGCCAGCAGTTACGACAAGTTCTATGGCTACACCTTC
cdr3_aa: CASSYDKFYGYTF

j_call: TRBJ2-3
v_call: TRBV7-3
clone_size: few
d_call: TRBD1
cdr3_length: 14
cdr3_nt: TGTGCCAGCAGCTTAAGTCAGGGGGCAGATACGCAGTATTTT
cdr3_aa: CASSLSQGADTQYF

j_call: TRBJ1-2
v_call: TRBV5-8
clone_size: NA
d_call: NA
cdr3_length: 13
cdr3_nt: TGTGCCAGCAGCGTTACAGGGAGCTATGGCTACACCTTC
cdr3_aa: CASSVTGSYGYTF